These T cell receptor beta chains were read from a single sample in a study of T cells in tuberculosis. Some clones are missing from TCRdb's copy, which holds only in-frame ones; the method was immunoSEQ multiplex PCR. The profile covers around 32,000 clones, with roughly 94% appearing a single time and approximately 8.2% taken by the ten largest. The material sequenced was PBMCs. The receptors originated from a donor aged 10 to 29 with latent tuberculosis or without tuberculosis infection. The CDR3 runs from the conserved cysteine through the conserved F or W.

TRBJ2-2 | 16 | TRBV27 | CASSPHAGGYTGELFF
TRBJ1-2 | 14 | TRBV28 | CASSVGQGTFGYTF
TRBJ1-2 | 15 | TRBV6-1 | CASSGPGQGDYGYTF
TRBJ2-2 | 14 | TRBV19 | CASSRRVVTGELFF
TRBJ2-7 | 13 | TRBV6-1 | CASSAGYNYEQYF
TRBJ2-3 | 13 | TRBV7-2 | CASSSNWGDTQYF
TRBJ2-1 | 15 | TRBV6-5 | CASSCLREGCNEQFF
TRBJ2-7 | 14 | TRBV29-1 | CSVEKSGTGYEQYF
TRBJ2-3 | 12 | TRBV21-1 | CASSPHWAPKYF
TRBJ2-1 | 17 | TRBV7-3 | CASSLGREGRRNNEQFF
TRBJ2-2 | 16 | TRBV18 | CASSLGQGARTGELFF
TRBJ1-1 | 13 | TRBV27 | CASSLTIRTEAFF
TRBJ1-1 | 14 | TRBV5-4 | CASWGTGGNTEAFF
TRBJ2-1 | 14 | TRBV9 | CASSAGGGWREQFF
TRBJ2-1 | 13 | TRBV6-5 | CASKLADGDEQFF
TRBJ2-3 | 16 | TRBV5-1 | CASSFGDRGRTDTQYF
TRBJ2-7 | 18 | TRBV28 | CASSFVVLREKGSYEQYF
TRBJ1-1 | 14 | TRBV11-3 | CASSLAGENTEAFF